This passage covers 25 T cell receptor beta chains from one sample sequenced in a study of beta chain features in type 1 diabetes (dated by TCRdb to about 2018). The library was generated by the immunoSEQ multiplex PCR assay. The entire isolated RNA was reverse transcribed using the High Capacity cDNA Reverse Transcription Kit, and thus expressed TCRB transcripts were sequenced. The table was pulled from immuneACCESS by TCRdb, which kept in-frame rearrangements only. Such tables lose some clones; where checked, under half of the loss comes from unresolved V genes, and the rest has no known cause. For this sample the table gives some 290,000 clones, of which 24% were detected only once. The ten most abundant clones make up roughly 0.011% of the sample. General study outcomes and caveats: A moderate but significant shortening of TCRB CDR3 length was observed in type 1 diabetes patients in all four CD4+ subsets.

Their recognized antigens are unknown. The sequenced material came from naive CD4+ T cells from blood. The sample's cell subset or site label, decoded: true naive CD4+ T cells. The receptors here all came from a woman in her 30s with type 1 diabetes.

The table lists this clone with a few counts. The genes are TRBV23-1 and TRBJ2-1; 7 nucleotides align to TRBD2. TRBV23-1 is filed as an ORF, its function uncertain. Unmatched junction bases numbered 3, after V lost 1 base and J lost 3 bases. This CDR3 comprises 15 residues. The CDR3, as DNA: TGCGCCAGCAGTCAATGCGGGAGTGACTACAATGAGCAGTTCTTC. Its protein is CASSQCGSDYNEQFF.

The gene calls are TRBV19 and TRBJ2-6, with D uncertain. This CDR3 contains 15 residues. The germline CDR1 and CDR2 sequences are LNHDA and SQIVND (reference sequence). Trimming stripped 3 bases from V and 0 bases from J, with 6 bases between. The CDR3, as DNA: TGTGCCAGTAGTATCGAGCGCTCTGGGGCCAACGTCCTGACTTTC. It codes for CASSIERSGANVLTF.

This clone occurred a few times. The CDR3 nucleotides are TGTGCCTGGAGTGTTGGGGGCGGGCCTAGCACAGATACGCAGTATTTT. It translates to CAWSVGGGPSTDTQYF. The rearrangement uses TRBV30 and TRBJ2-3; D perhaps matches TRBD1 (6 bases). Germline CDR1 reads GTSNPN; CDR2 reads SVGIG (reference sequence). V lost 0 bases, J lost 0 bases, and 13 bases lay in between. The CDR3 extends over 16 amino acids.

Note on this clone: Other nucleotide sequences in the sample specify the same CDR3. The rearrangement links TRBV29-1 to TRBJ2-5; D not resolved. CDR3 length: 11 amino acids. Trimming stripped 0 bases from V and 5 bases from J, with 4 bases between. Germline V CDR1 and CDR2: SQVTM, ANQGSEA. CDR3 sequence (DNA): TGCAGCGTTGAAGACAGGGAGACCCAGTACTTC. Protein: CSVEDRETQYF.

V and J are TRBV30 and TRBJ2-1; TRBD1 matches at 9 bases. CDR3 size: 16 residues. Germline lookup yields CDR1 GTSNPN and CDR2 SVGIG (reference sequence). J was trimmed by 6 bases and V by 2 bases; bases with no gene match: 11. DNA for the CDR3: TGTGCCTGGAGTCGTCGGACAGGGGTTCGAGGCAATGAGCAGTTCTTC. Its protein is CAWSRRTGVRGNEQFF.

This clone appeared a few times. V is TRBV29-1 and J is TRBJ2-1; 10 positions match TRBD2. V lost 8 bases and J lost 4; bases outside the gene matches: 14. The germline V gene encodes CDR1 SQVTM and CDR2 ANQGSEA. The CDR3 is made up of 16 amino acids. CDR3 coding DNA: TGCAGCTTCGAACCGGGTAGCGGGAGGACATACAATGAGCAGTTCTTC. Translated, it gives CSFEPGSGRTYNEQFF.

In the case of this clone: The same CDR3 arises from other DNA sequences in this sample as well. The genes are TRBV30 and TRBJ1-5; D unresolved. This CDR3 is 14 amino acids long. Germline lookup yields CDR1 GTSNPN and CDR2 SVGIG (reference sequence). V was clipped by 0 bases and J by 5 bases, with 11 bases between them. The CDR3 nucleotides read TGTGCCTGGAGTGTAAGGACGGGAGATCAGCCCCAGCATTTT. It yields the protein CAWSVRTGDQPQHF. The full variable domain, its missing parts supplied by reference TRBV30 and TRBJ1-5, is SQTIHQWPATLVQPVGSPLSLECTVEGTSNPNLYWYRQAAGRGLQLLFYSVGIGQISSEVPQNLSASRPQDRQFILSSKKLLLSDSGFYLCAWSVRTGDQPQHFGDGTRLSIL.

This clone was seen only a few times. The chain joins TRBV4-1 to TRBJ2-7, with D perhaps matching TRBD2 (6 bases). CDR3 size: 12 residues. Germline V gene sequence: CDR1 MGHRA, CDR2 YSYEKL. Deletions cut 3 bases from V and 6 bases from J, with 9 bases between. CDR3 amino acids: CASSHVGGEQYF. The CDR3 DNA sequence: TGCGCCAGCAGCCATGTCGGGGGCGAGCAGTACTTC.

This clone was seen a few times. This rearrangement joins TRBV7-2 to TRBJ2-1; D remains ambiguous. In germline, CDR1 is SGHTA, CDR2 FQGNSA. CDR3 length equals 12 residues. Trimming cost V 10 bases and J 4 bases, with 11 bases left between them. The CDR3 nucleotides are TGTGCCAAGTCACGGCGGTACAATGAGCAGTTCTTC. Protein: CAKSRRYNEQFF.

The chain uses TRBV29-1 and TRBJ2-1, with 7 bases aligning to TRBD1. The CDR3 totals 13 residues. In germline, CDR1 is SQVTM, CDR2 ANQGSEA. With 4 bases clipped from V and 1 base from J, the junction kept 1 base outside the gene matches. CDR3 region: CSVATGSYNEQFF. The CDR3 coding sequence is TGCAGCGTTGCGACAGGGTCCTACAATGAGCAGTTCTTC.

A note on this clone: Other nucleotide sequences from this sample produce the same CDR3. The CDR3 nucleotides read TGTGCCAGCAGTCCCCCCGGGACATACAATGAGCAGTTCTTC. The encoded protein is CASSPPGTYNEQFF. The rearrangement links TRBV28 to TRBJ2-1; maybe TRBD1 (6 bases). The germline V gene encodes CDR1 MDHEN and CDR2 SYDVKM. This CDR3 comprises 14 residues. Trimming pared 5 bases from V and 4 bases from J, leaving 12 bases between. Full variable domain (outside the CDR3, taken from reference TRBV28 and TRBJ2-1): DVKVTQSSRYLVKRTGEKVFLECVQDMDHENMFWYRQDPGLGLRLIYFSYDVKMKEKGDIPEGYSVSREKKERFSLILESASTNQTSMYLCASSPPGTYNEQFFGPGTRLTVL.

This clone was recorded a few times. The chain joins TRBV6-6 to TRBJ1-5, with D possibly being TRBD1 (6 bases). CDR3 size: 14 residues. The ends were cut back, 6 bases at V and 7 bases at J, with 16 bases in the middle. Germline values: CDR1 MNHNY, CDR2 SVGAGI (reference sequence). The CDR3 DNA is TGTGCCAGCAGGTCGGCACAGGGCGGGCAGCCCCAGCATTTT. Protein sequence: CASRSAQGGQPQHF.

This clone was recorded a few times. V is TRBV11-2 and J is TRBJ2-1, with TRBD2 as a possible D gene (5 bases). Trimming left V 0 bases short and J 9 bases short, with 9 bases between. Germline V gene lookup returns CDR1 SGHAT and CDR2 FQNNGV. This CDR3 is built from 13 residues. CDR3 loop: CASSLDLAFEQFF. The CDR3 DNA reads TGTGCCAGCAGCTTAGATTTAGCGTTTGAGCAGTTCTTC.

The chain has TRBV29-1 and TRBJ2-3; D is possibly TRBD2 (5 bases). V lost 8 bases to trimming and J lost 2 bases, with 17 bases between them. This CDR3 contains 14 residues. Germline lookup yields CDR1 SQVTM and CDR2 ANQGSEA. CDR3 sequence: CSTSEGAFTDTQYF. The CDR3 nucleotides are TGCAGCACCTCCGAGGGAGCGTTCACAGATACGCAGTATTTT.

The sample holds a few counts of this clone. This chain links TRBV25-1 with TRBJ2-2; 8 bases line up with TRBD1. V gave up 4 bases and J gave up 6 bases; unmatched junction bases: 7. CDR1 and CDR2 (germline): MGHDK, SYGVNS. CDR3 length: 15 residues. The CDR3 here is CASSANRGVSGELFF. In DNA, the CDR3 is TGTGCCAGCAGTGCCAACAGGGGGGTCTCCGGGGAGCTGTTTTTT. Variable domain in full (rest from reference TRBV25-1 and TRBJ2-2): EADIYQTPRYLVIGTGKKITLECSQTMGHDKMYWYQQDPGMELHLIHYSYGVNSTEKGDLSSESTVSRIRTEHFPLTLESARPSHTSQYLCASSANRGVSGELFFGEGSRLTVL.

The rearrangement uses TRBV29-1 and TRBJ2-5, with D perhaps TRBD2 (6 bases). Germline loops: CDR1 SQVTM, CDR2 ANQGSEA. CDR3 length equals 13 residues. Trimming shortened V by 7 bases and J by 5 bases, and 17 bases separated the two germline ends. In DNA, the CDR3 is TGCAGCGCTGATCCAGCGGGCGCGGAGACCCAGTACTTC. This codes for CSADPAGAETQYF.

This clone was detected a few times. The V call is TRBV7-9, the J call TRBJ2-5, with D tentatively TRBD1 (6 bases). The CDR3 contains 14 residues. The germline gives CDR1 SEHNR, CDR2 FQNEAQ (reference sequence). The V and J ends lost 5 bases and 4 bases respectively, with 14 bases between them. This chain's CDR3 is CASSPGQLLETQYF. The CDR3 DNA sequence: TGTGCCAGCAGCCCCGGACAGCTTTTAGAGACCCAGTACTTC.

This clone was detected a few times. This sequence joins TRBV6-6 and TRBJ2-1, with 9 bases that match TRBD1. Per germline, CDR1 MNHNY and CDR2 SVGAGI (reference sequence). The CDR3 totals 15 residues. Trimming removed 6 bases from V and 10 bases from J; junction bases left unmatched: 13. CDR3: CASSLPGTGTPEQFF. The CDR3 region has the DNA TGTGCCAGCAGCCTCCCTGGGACAGGGACCCCCGAGCAGTTCTTC.

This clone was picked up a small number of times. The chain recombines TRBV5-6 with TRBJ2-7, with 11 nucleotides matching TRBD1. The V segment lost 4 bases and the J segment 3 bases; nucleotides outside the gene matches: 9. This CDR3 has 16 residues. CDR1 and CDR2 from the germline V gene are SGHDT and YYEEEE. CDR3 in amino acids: CASSLSDRGLGYEQYF. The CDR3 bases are TGTGCCAGCAGCCTATCGGACAGGGGGCTCGGCTACGAGCAGTACTTC.

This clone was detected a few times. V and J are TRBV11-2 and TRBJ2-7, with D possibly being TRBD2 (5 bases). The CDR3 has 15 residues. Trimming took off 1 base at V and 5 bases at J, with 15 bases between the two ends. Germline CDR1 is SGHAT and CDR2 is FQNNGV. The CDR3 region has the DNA TGTGCCAGCAGCTTAGTGGCCGGGAAAGGCAACGAGCAGTACTTC. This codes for CASSLVAGKGNEQYF. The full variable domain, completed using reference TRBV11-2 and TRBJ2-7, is EAGVAQSPRYKIIEKRQSVAFWCNPISGHATLYWYQQILGQGPKLLIQFQNNGVVDDSQLPKDRFSAERLKGVDSTLKIQPAKLEDSAVYLCASSLVAGKGNEQYFGPGTRLTVT.

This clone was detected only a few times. CDR3 sequence (DNA): TGTGCCAGCAGCTTAAGACTAGCGGGAGGTTACAATGAGCAGTTCTTC. Protein: CASSLRLAGGYNEQFF. J is TRBJ2-1 and V is TRBV7-3, with TRBD2 identical over 13 bases. This CDR3 region has 16 residues. The germline gives CDR1 SGHTA, CDR2 FQGTGA. V was pared by 1 base and J by 4 bases, with 1 base of the junction left unmatched.

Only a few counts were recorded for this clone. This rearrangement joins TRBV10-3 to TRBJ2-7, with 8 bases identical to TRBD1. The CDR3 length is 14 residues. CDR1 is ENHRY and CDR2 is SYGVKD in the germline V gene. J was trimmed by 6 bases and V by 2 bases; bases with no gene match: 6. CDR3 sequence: CAISETQDRVEQYF. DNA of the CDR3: TGTGCCATCAGTGAGACTCAGGACAGGGTCGAGCAGTACTTC.

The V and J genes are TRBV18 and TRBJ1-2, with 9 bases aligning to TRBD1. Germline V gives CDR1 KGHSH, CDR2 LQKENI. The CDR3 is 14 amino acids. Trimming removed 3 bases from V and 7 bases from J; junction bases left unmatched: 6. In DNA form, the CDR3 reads TGTGCCAGCTCACCGTCGACAGGGGGTTCTGGCTACACCTTC. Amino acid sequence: CASSPSTGGSGYTF. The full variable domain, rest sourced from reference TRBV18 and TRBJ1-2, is NAGVMQNPRHLVRRRGQEARLRCSPMKGHSHVYWYRQLPEEGLKFMVYLQKENIIDESGMPKERFSAEFPKEGPSILRIQQVVRGDSAAYFCASSPSTGGSGYTFGSGTRLTVV.

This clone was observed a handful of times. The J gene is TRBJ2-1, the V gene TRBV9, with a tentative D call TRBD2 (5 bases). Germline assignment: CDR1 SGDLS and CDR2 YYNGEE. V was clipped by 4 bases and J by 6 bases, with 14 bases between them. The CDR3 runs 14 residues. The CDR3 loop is CASSPRRSGNEQFF. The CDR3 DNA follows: TGTGCCAGCAGCCCTAGACGAAGCGGCAATGAGCAGTTCTTC.

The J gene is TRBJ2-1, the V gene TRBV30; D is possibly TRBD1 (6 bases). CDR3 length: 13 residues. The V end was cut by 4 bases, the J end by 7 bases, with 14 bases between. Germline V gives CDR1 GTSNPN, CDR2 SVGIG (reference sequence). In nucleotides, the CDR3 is TGTGCCTGGAATGGGGGCTTCGGAAATGAGCAGTTCTTC. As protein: CAWNGGFGNEQFF.